These 20 T cell receptor beta chains originate from one sample sequenced in a study of blood T cell repertoires in COVID-19. Libraries were prepared by immunoSEQ multiplex PCR; TCRdb keeps only in-frame clonotypes and omits some of them. The sample holds about 90,000 clones, about 84% seen once. Sequencing input: peripheral blood. These receptors all stem from a man older than 75 with active or convalescent COVID-19.

The V call is TRBV5-8, the J call TRBJ2-3; a weak D match, TRBD1 (5 bases). V was trimmed by 0 bases and J by 1 base, leaving 9 bases between them. The CDR3 contains 15 residues. Germline CDR1 SGHTS, CDR2 YDEGEE. The CDR3 sequence: CASSLGQPGTDTQYF. The CDR3 coding sequence is TGTGCCAGCAGCTTGGGACAGCCTGGCACAGATACGCAGTATTTT.

This clone is a singleton in its sample. This chain joins TRBV25-1 and TRBJ2-5; tentative D call: TRBD2 (5 bases). V was cut by 6 bases and J by 1 base, with 15 bases left in between. The CDR3 has 15 amino acids. Germline V gene lookup returns CDR1 MGHDK and CDR2 SYGVNS. The CDR3 here is CASRAANVPQETQYF. CDR3 bases: TGTGCCAGCAGAGCGGCCAATGTACCCCAAGAGACCCAGTACTTC.

The chain has TRBV12-3 or TRBV12-4 and TRBJ1-3, with D possibly being TRBD1 (6 bases). The V end lost 8 bases, the J end lost 9 bases, and 11 bases lay between the germline ends. The CDR3 sequence is 11 residues long. This chain's CDR3 is CASERGGTIYF. The DNA for the CDR3 is TGTGCCAGCGAAAGGGGGGGCACCATATATTTT.

The chain recombines TRBV10-3 with TRBJ1-5, with 7 bases aligning to TRBD1. Germline values: CDR1 ENHRY, CDR2 SYGVKD. The CDR3 runs 13 residues. Trimming took 6 bases from V and 4 from J; bases not matched to a gene: 3. Here the CDR3 DNA reads TGTGCCATCAGAGGACAGGTTAATCAGCCCCAGCATTTT. It specifies CAIRGQVNQPQHF.

This chain joins TRBV18 and TRBJ1-2; 9 nucleotides agree with TRBD1. CDR1 is KGHSH, CDR2 LQKENI, per germline. The CDR3 is made up of 14 amino acids. The V gene end was trimmed by 5 bases and the J gene end by 2 bases; junction bases not matched to a gene: 3. The CDR3 loop reads CASSNRGRNYGYTF. Here the CDR3 DNA reads TGTGCCAGCTCAAACAGGGGGCGCAACTATGGCTACACCTTC.

The rearrangement uses TRBV10-1 and TRBJ1-2; the match to TRBD1 covers 7 bases. Trimming at V came to 0 bases and at J to 6 bases, leaving 4 bases not matched to a gene. CDR1 WNHNN and CDR2 SYGVQD come from the germline V gene (reference sequence). The CDR3 runs 14 residues. CDR3 in DNA: TGCGCCAGCAGTGAGTCGAGCAGGGGGGATGGCTACACCTTC. As protein: CASSESSRGDGYTF.

The chain uses TRBV5-1 and TRBJ2-2, with 8 nucleotides matching TRBD1. The CDR3 has 16 amino acids. V was clipped by 0 bases and J by 2 bases; unmatched bases: 3. Per germline, CDR1 SGHRS and CDR2 YFSETQ. The CDR3 loop is CASSLGQGANTGELFF. In DNA form, the CDR3 reads TGCGCCAGCAGCTTGGGGCAGGGGGCAAACACCGGGGAGCTGTTTTTT.

The gene calls are TRBV15 and TRBJ1-1, with no clear D. The CDR3 totals 13 residues. The ends were cut back, 3 bases at V and 1 base at J, with 6 bases in the middle. CDR1 LNHNV and CDR2 YYDKDF come from the germline V gene (reference sequence). In nucleotides, the CDR3 is TGTGCCACCAGCAGTAGCCCGAACACTGAAGCTTTCTTT. Translating gives CATSSSPNTEAFF.

This chain connects TRBV5-1 to TRBJ1-2, with TRBD1 identical over 9 bases. The CDR3 length is 15 residues. The V gene end was trimmed by 4 bases and the J gene end by 3 bases; junction bases not matched to a gene: 7. Germline CDR1 reads SGHRS; CDR2 reads YFSETQ. CDR3 DNA sequence: TGCGCCAGCAGCCCCTCGGGACAGGGTTACTATGGCTACACCTTC. The encoded protein is CASSPSGQGYYGYTF.

This clone was seen only a few times. The chain combines TRBV4-2 with TRBJ2-1, with 13 bases that match TRBD2. V lost 1 base and J lost 4; bases outside the gene matches: 4. Germline CDR1 LGHNA, CDR2 YNFKEQ. The CDR3 runs 17 residues. The chain's CDR3 is CASSQAGTSGAYNEQFF. CDR3 bases: TGTGCCAGCAGCCAAGCGGGGACTAGCGGGGCTTACAATGAGCAGTTCTTC.

In the case of this clone: This specimen includes other DNA sequences encoding the same CDR3. The chain carries TRBV29-1 and TRBJ1-1, with 7 bases that match TRBD1. The junction had 3 bases not matched to a gene; V was cut back by 5 bases and J by 0 bases. Germline-derived CDR1 and CDR2 are SQVTM and ANQGSEA. The CDR3 runs to 13 residues. Here the CDR3 reads CSVKTGLNTEAFF. The CDR3 DNA is TGCAGCGTTAAGACAGGGTTGAACACTGAAGCTTTCTTT.

The chain has TRBV6-1 and TRBJ1-3; D might be TRBD1 (6 bases). The CDR3 has 17 amino acids. Per germline, CDR1 MNHNS and CDR2 SASEGT. Deletions cut 4 bases from V and 3 bases from J, with 19 bases between. CDR3 amino acids: CASSADSDYPFGNTIYF. CDR3 nucleotides: TGTGCCAGCAGTGCGGACAGCGACTACCCTTTTGGAAACACCATATATTTT.

This clone was seen just once. The chain joins TRBV5-6 to TRBJ1-3; D unresolved. Germline V lookup: CDR1 SGHDT, CDR2 YYEEEE. The CDR3 spans 14 residues. Trimming shortened V by 2 bases and J by 0 bases, and 6 bases separated the two germline ends. DNA for the CDR3: TGTGCCAGCAGCTTACAGAGCTCTGGAAACACCATATATTTT. It yields the protein CASSLQSSGNTIYF. The complete variable domain, with remaining parts taken from reference TRBV5-6 and TRBJ1-3, reads DAGVTQSPTHLIKTRGQQVTLRCSPKSGHDTVSWYQQALGQGPQFIFQYYEEEERQRGNFPDRFSGHQFPNYSSELNVNALLLGDSALYLCASSLQSSGNTIYFGEGSWLTVV.

The V and J genes are TRBV3-1 (or the pseudogene TRBV3-2) and TRBJ2-5, with a possible D match to TRBD2 (6 bases). This CDR3 is built from 15 residues. The germline V gene has CDR1 LGHDT and CDR2 YNNKEL (reference sequence). Trimming left V 3 bases short and J 2 bases short, with 13 bases between. CDR3 nucleotides: TGTGCCAGCAGCCATTTCGGGACTGATCAAGAGACCCAGTACTTC. Protein: CASSHFGTDQETQYF.

The J gene is TRBJ2-2, the V gene TRBV4-2; no clear D. With 3 bases removed from V and 0 bases from J, the gap between germline ends came to 8 bases. Germline V gives CDR1 LGHNA, CDR2 YNFKEQ. This CDR3 is built from 15 residues. The CDR3 sequence is CASSQVRSNTGELFF. CDR3 bases: TGTGCCAGCAGCCAGGTGAGATCGAACACCGGGGAGCTGTTTTTT.

This sequence joins TRBV10-2 and TRBJ2-2, with D possibly being TRBD2 (7 bases). CDR3 length: 14 amino acids. V lost 4 bases to trimming and J lost 7 bases, with 13 bases between them. Germline CDR1 is WSHSY and CDR2 is SAAADI. This chain's CDR3 is CASSVVGGLGELFF. CDR3 nucleotides: TGCGCCAGCAGTGTTGTCGGGGGGCTCGGGGAGCTGTTTTTT.

V is TRBV28 and J is TRBJ1-6; 11 positions agree with TRBD1. J was trimmed by 7 bases and V by 5 bases; bases with no gene match: 10. CDR3 length equals 17 residues. Germline V gene sequence: CDR1 MDHEN, CDR2 SYDVKM. The CDR3 nucleotides are TGTGCCAGCAGTCTTCGGACAGGGGGCGTTTGGAATTCACCCCTCCACTTT. As protein: CASSLRTGGVWNSPLHF.

The chain joins TRBV15 to TRBJ1-1; the match to TRBD1 covers 7 bases. Germline V lookup: CDR1 LNHNV, CDR2 YYDKDF (reference sequence). J lost 1 base, V lost 3 bases, and 5 bases had no gene match. The CDR3 totals 15 residues. The CDR3 DNA reads TGTGCCACCAGCAGGGCGGGACAGCAGAACACTGAAGCTTTCTTT. This codes for CATSRAGQQNTEAFF.

This sequence joins TRBV3-1 (or the pseudogene TRBV3-2) and TRBJ2-3, with 8 bases that match TRBD1. This CDR3 is built from 16 residues. With V trimmed by 1 base and J by 2 bases, 5 bases remained unmatched. The germline CDR1 and CDR2 sequences are LGHDT and YNNKEL (reference sequence). For the CDR3, the DNA is TGTGCCAGCAGCCAAGGGGACAGGTTTCTCACAGATACGCAGTATTTT. As protein: CASSQGDRFLTDTQYF.

This chain uses TRBV5-4 with TRBJ1-1; D is unresolved. The ends were cut back, 4 bases at V and 1 base at J, with 11 bases in the middle. Germline assignment: CDR1 SGHNT and CDR2 YYREEE (reference sequence). This CDR3 region has 14 residues. The CDR3 region is CASSRRTENTEAFF. The CDR3 bases are TGTGCCAGCAGCCGGAGGACGGAGAACACTGAAGCTTTCTTT.